This T cell receptor beta chain originates from a study of T cells in Graves' hyperthyroidism and ophthalmopathy. General study results and limits: Ophthalmopathy and stable hyperthyroidism were told apart by a 13 V-J model. Most expanded thyroid clonotypes above 0.001 recurred in blood.

Amplification targeted TCR beta CDR3 regions from RNA transcripts. Researchers ran a first-round RT-PCR on the TCR CDR3 using the HTBI primer set. TCRdb fed the multiplex PCR reads into MiXCR, producing one record per CDR3 protein. The profile covers approximately 400,000 distinct CDR3 sequences, with about 18% appearing a single time and 3% to 4.5% taken by the ten largest. Germline values: CDR1 SGHTA, CDR2 FQGNSA. The CDR3 has 15 amino acids. The germline V and J ends were trimmed by 4 bases and 0 bases, with 10 bases remaining between them. As concerns this clonotype: Its specificity is unknown.

Uncontrolled infection, other autoimmune disease, pregnancy or lactation barred patients from enrollment. Diagnoses were made from clinical symptoms, serum measures (thyroxine and TRAb), thyroid ultrasound and orbital computed tomography. The sequencing input was blood. The rearrangement joins TRBV7-2 to TRBJ1-5; the D gene is possibly TRBD1 (6 bases). This TCR was recovered from a woman between 18 and 29 years old with Graves' hyperthyroidism. CDR3 DNA sequence: TGTGCCAGCAGCTATGGGGGCGCTAGCAATCAGCCCCAGCATTTT. This translates into CASSYGGASNQPQHF.